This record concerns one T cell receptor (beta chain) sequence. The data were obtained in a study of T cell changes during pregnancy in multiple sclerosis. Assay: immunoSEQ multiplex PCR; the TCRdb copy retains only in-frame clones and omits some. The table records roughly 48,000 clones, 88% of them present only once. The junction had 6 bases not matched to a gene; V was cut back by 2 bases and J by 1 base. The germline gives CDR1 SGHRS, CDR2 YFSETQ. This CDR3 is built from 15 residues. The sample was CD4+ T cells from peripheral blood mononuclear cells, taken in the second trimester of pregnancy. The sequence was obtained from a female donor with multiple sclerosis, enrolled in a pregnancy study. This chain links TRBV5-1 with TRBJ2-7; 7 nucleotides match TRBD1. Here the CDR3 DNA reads TGCGCCAGCAGCTTATCAACAGGGGATTCCTACGAGCAGTACTTC. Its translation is CASSLSTGDSYEQYF.